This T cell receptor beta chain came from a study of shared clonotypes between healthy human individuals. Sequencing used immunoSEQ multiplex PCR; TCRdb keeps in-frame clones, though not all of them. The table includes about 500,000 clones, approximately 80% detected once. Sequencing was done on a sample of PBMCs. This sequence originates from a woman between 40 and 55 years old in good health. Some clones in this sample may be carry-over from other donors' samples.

The CDR3 reads CASSPGASGLRGEQYF. Written as DNA, the CDR3 is TGTGCCAGCTCCCCCGGAGCTAGCGGTTTAAGGGGGGAGCAGTACTTC. The chain joins TRBV18 to TRBJ2-7; possibly TRBD2 for D (7 bases). The V gene lost 6 bases and the J gene lost 7 bases, with 25 bases spanning the gap. The CDR3 is 16 amino acids. Germline CDR1 reads KGHSH; CDR2 reads LQKENI.